The 30 T cell receptor beta chains in this list originate from one sample, sequenced in a study of T cells expressing NK-cell markers. No DNA is given; TCRdb re-called the 5' RACE reads and lists each CDR3 protein once. This sample lists 400,000 to 550,000 distinct CDR3 sequences; its ten largest clones have 6% to 9.5%. Sequencing was done on a sample of blood T cells: a sorted CD56 or NKG2C T cell subset, CD4+ or CD8+ T cells, or bulk PBMC T cells (not recorded which). The receptors were sampled from a woman between 18 and 70 years old in good health.

This chain joins TRBV10-2 and TRBJ2-1; without DNA, the TCRdb call of TRBD1 cannot be checked. This CDR3 is 16 amino acids long. Germline V lookup: CDR1 WSHSY, CDR2 SAAADI. CDR3 residues: CASSKSQGSSYNEQFF.

The V gene is TRBV20-1, the J gene TRBJ2-1; lacking DNA, the TRBD2 call made by TCRdb goes unchecked. CDR3 length: 16 amino acids. Germline V gene sequence: CDR1 DFQATT, CDR2 SNEGSKA (reference sequence). CDR3 sequence reads: CSARDSASGRYHEQFF.

This chain links TRBV20-1 with TRBJ1-3; TCRdb's D call, TRBD1, is unchecked because there is no DNA. Germline V gives CDR1 DFQATT, CDR2 SNEGSKA (reference sequence). This CDR3 contains 12 residues. CDR3 sequence: CSARRQGHTIYF.

The rearrangement uses TRBV7-2 and TRBJ1-1; as DNA is missing, the TRBD1 call by TCRdb cannot be tested. Germline V lookup: CDR1 SGHTA, CDR2 FQGNSA. This CDR3 contains 16 residues. The chain's CDR3 is CASSGPAGRTGTEAFF. The full variable domain, with the rest looked up from reference TRBV7-2 and TRBJ1-1, is GAGVSQSPSNKVTEKGKDVELRCDPISGHTALYWYRQSLGQGLEFLIYFQGNSAPDKSGLPSDRFSAERTGGSVSTLTIQRTQQEDSAVYLCASSGPAGRTGTEAFFGQGTRLTVV.

The chain carries TRBV29-1 and TRBJ2-7; checking the TCRdb D call of TRBD1 is not possible without DNA. This CDR3 region has 12 residues. From germline, CDR1 is SQVTM and CDR2 ANQGSEA. The CDR3 sequence is CSVETDLREQYF.

The chain combines TRBV10-3 with TRBJ2-1; there is no DNA to check the TCRdb D call of TRBD1. Germline V gene sequence: CDR1 ENHRY, CDR2 SYGVKD. This CDR3 region has 15 residues. This CDR3 reads CAISEDSQGVNEQFF.

The chain employs TRBV6-5 and TRBJ2-3; checking the TCRdb D call of TRBD2 is not possible without DNA. CDR3 length: 16 amino acids. The germline V gene has CDR1 MNHEY and CDR2 SVGAGI. CDR3 sequence: CASSYSRGGATDTQYF.

This chain connects TRBV7-2 to TRBJ2-5; TCRdb indicates TRBD2, and absent DNA this call remains unverified. Germline V gene data show CDR1 as SGHTA and CDR2 as FQGNSA. This CDR3 spans 14 amino acids. The CDR3: CASSFLAGQETQYF. Variable domain in full (rest from reference TRBV7-2 and TRBJ2-5): GAGVSQSPSNKVTEKGKDVELRCDPISGHTALYWYRQSLGQGLEFLIYFQGNSAPDKSGLPSDRFSAERTGGSVSTLTIQRTQQEDSAVYLCASSFLAGQETQYFGPGTRLLVL.

The chain is built from TRBV7-8 and TRBJ1-1. Germline CDR1 SGHVS, CDR2 FQNEAQ. The CDR3 contains 15 residues. The CDR3 loop is CASSLARAGPTEAFF.

The chain joins TRBV2 to TRBJ2-4; TCRdb's assignment of TRBD1 cannot be checked, as there is no DNA. This CDR3 has 16 residues. Germline V gives CDR1 SNHLY, CDR2 FYNNEI. CDR3: CASSVRGREAKNIQYF. Looking up the rest from reference TRBV2 and TRBJ2-4 gives the full variable domain: EPEVTQTPSHQVTQMGQEVILRCVPISNHLYFYWYRQILGQKVEFLVSFYNNEISEKSEIFDDQFSVERPDGSNFTLKIRSTKLEDSAMYFCASSVRGREAKNIQYFGAGTRLSVL.

This chain uses TRBV6-2 or TRBV6-3 with TRBJ2-7; the TCRdb D gene call, TRBD1, has no DNA to confirm it. Germline V gives CDR1 MNHEY, CDR2 SVGEGT. There are 14 residues in the CDR3. The CDR3 region is CASSFRDRVYEQYF.

The chain combines TRBV29-1 with TRBJ2-5; TCRdb lists TRBD1, though no DNA is available to test this call. Germline lookup yields CDR1 SQVTM and CDR2 ANQGSEA. The CDR3 runs to 15 residues. Here the CDR3 reads CSVTLWGGDVETQYF.

This chain connects TRBV20-1 to TRBJ1-6; absent DNA, TCRdb's TRBD1 call cannot be checked. CDR3 length equals 13 residues. Looked up from germline, CDR1 is DFQATT and CDR2 is SNEGSKA (reference sequence). CDR3 protein: CSAWDGNNSPLHF.

The gene calls are TRBV12-3 or TRBV12-4 and TRBJ2-5. This CDR3 is 12 amino acids long. CDR3 residues: CASAVVQETQYF.

The chain is built from TRBV5-1 and TRBJ2-7; TCRdb returns TRBD2, unconfirmable since there is no DNA. The CDR3 consists of 15 residues. Per the germline V gene, CDR1 is SGHRS and CDR2 is YFSETQ. The CDR3 loop is CASSFTTSGTYEQYF.

The chain recombines TRBV12-3 or TRBV12-4 with TRBJ1-2; TCRdb calls TRBD1, which cannot be checked without DNA. The CDR3 loop spans 13 amino acids. This CDR3 is CASSLGASYGYTF.

V and J are TRBV5-4 and TRBJ2-4; the TCRdb call, TRBD2, lacks DNA for checking. There are 20 residues in the CDR3. Germline assignment: CDR1 SGHNT and CDR2 YYREEE (reference sequence). The CDR3 reads CASSSLGGMAQGLAKNIQYF.

The chain recombines TRBV7-9 with TRBJ1-2. Looked up from germline, CDR1 is SEHNR and CDR2 is FQNEAQ (reference sequence). The CDR3 length is 12 residues. The CDR3 loop is CASSATNNGYTF.

The chain is built from TRBV20-1 and TRBJ2-1; TCRdb's D gene call, TRBD2, goes unchecked for lack of DNA. This CDR3 comprises 15 residues. The germline V gene has CDR1 DFQATT and CDR2 SNEGSKA (reference sequence). This chain's CDR3 is CSAKVGGPGEDEQFF.

The V and J genes are TRBV10-2 and TRBJ2-3. The CDR3 has 14 amino acids. Looked up from germline, CDR1 is WSHSY and CDR2 is SAAADI. The CDR3 region is CASSGTWGTDTQYF.

This rearrangement joins TRBV19 to TRBJ2-6. This CDR3 contains 15 residues. In germline, CDR1 is LNHDA, CDR2 SQIVND (reference sequence). The chain's CDR3 is CASSIFSSGANVLTF.

This chain uses TRBV30 with TRBJ2-2; TCRdb calls TRBD2, which cannot be checked without DNA. The germline V gene encodes CDR1 GTSNPN and CDR2 SVGIG (reference sequence). This CDR3 contains 12 residues. Here the CDR3 reads CAWRFSPRELFF.

The chain links TRBV11-2 to TRBJ2-7. There are 14 residues in the CDR3. Per germline, CDR1 SGHAT and CDR2 FQNNGV. The CDR3 protein is CASSLIGKFYEQYF.

V usage is TRBV20-1 and J usage is TRBJ2-5; as DNA is missing, the TRBD1 call by TCRdb cannot be tested. This CDR3 has 15 residues. Germline CDR1 is DFQATT and CDR2 is SNEGSKA (reference sequence). CDR3 in amino acids: CSALRGTGGQETQYF.

The chain employs TRBV20-1 and TRBJ1-5; there is no DNA to check the TCRdb D call of TRBD1. This CDR3 region has 14 residues. Looked up from germline, CDR1 is DFQATT and CDR2 is SNEGSKA (reference sequence). This CDR3 is CSATRLGANQPQHF.

The V call is TRBV15, the J call TRBJ2-3; TCRdb picks TRBD2, but there is no DNA to check that call. CDR1 is LNHNV and CDR2 is YYDKDF in the germline V gene (reference sequence). There are 16 residues in the CDR3. The CDR3 protein is CATSAGLAGVADTQYF.

The rearrangement uses TRBV12-3 or TRBV12-4 and TRBJ1-2; with no DNA, the TCRdb D assignment of TRBD1 cannot be verified. This CDR3 is 13 amino acids long. CDR3 amino acids: CASSHPGRRGYTF.

J is TRBJ1-2 and V is TRBV2; TCRdb indicates TRBD1, and absent DNA this call remains unverified. In germline, CDR1 is SNHLY, CDR2 FYNNEI. This CDR3 is built from 13 residues. The CDR3 spells CASSRKGQGTGPF.

This chain links TRBV20-1 with TRBJ2-5; TCRdb designates TRBD2, a call that cannot be tested without DNA. The CDR3 consists of 16 residues. CDR1 is DFQATT and CDR2 is SNEGSKA in the germline V gene (reference sequence). CDR3 in amino acids: CSARDRREGLGETQYF.

This chain joins TRBV12-3 or TRBV12-4 and TRBJ1-1; TCRdb designates TRBD1, a call that cannot be tested without DNA. This CDR3 region has 14 residues. CDR3 region: CASSFHPGGTEAFF.